The sequence of this TCR beta chain was determined in a study of chemoradiotherapy in HPV16-positive cancers. Profiled with immunoSEQ multiplex PCR; TCRdb holds only in-frame clones, not every one. The profile shows some 5,000 clones, 84% of them singletons. The V gene lost 0 bases and the J gene lost 2 bases, with 11 bases spanning the gap. There are 15 residues in the CDR3. Germline V gene lookup returns CDR1 MNHEY and CDR2 SVGAGI. The chain carries TRBV6-5 and TRBJ2-7; D perhaps matches TRBD2 (5 bases). This receptor was identified in a human donor with HPV-associated anogenital cancer. The sample consisted of tumor tissue, taken from a patient who underwent chemoradiotherapy. The CDR3 is CASSYSNRGTYEQYF. In DNA form, the CDR3 reads TGTGCCAGCAGTTACTCGAACCGGGGTACCTACGAGCAGTACTTC.